This T cell receptor beta chain originates from a study of CD8 T cells in ankylosing spondylitis. Findings and limits, study-wide: Fewer than 10 highly homologous variants formed a TCR beta motif that appeared characteristic of ankylosing spondylitis blood. There was reportedly significant enrichment of clones that were disease-linked in matched ankylosing spondylitis synovial fluid.

CDR3 length: 17 residues. The germline gives CDR1 SNHLY, CDR2 FYNNEI. V gave up 6 bases and J gave up 8 bases; unmatched junction bases: 15. This clonotype was detected only a few times. The target antigen is unknown. Generation of TCR beta libraries employed quantitative 5'-RACE incorporating molecular barcodes. MiXCR, applied by TCRdb to the 5' RACE reads, yields one record per CDR3 protein. The repertoire has fewer than 750,000 distinct CDR3 sequences, 15% to 20% of them found once; the top ten carry under 20%. The genes are TRBV2 and TRBJ2-1; 11 bases map to TRBD2. The clonotype originates from a male donor with ankylosing spondylitis. The sequenced material came from blood, either unsorted or a sorted T cell fraction (not recorded which). CDR3 sequence reads: CASSRGTSGAKEYEQFF. The CDR3 DNA reads as TGTGCCAGCAGCCGCGGGACTAGCGGAGCGAAGGAATATGAGCAGTTCTTC.